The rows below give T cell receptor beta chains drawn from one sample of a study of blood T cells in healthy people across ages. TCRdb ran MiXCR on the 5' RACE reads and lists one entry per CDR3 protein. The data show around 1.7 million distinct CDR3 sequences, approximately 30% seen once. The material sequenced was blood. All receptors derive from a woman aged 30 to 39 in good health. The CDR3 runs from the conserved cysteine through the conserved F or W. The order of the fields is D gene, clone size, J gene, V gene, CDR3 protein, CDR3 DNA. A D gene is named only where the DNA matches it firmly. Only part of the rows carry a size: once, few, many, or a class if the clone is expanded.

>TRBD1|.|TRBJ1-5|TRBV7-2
CASSSQGVGQPQHF
TGTGCCAGCAGCTCACAGGGGGTGGGTCAGCCCCAGCATTTT
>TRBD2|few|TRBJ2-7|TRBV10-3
CAISERGLGSSYEQYF
TGTGCCATCAGTGAGAGGGGACTAGGGAGCTCCTACGAGCAGTACTTC
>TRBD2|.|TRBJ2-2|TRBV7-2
CASSLRSRAGVGTGELFF
TGTGCCAGCAGCCTCAGGAGCAGAGCGGGAGTGGGTACCGGGGAGCTGTTTTTT
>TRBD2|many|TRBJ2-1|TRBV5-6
CASSRWKFPGGYEQFF
TGTGCCAGCAGCCGGTGGAAGTTTCCGGGGGGATATGAGCAGTTCTTC
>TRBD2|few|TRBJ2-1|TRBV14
CASSQGAGRANNEQFF
TGTGCCAGCAGCCAAGGAGCCGGGAGGGCCAACAATGAGCAGTTCTTC
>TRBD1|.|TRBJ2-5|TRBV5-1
CASSLGSRGRPETQYF
TGCGCCAGCAGCTTGGGGTCCAGGGGGCGCCCAGAGACCCAGTACTTC
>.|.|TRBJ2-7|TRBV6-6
CASSYGTGTLSSYDQYF
TGTGCCAGCAGTTACGGAACCGGGACTCTGAGCTCCTACGATCAGTACTTC
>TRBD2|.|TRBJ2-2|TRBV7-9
CASSLGTRNTGELFF
TGTGCCAGCAGCTTAGGGACTAGGAACACCGGGGAGCTGTTTTTT
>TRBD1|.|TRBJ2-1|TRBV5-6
CASSWGQGVYNEQFF
TGTGCCAGCAGCTGGGGACAGGGGGTTTACAATGAGCAGTTCTTC
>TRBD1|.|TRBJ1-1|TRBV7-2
CASSWMLRGQAFF
TGTGCCAGCAGCTGGATGTTGAGGGGGCAAGCTTTCTTT
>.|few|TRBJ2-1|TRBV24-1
CATSGVGENNEQFF
TGTGCCACCTCTGGCGTGGGGGAGAACAATGAGCAGTTCTTC
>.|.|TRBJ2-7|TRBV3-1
CASSSQSTGVDEQYF
TGTGCCAGCAGCAGCCAATCAACGGGGGTGGACGAGCAGTACTTC
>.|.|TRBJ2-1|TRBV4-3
CASSQDRWGVWNEQFF
TGCGCCAGCAGCCAAGATCGGTGGGGGGTATGGAATGAGCAGTTCTTC
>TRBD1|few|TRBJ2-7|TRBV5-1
CASSLGDSRRGEQYF
TGCGCCAGCAGCTTGGGGGACAGCCGGCGAGGCGAGCAGTACTTC
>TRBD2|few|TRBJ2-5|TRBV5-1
CASSLGTSGGAETQYF
TGCGCCAGCAGCCTCGGGACTAGCGGGGGGGCGGAGACCCAGTACTTC
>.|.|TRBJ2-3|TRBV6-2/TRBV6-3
CASTASSGVTDTQYF
TGTGCCAGCACGGCCTCGTCGGGAGTAACAGATACGCAGTATTTT
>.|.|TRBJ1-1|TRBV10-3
CAISGTGRNTEAFF
TGTGCCATCAGTGGAACAGGGAGGAACACTGAAGCTTTCTTT
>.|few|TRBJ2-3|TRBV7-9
CASSQGPGETDTQYF
TGTGCCAGCAGCCAGGGCCCAGGAGAGACAGATACGCAGTATTTT
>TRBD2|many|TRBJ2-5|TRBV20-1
CSARDPSGRAETQYF
TGCAGTGCTAGAGATCCTAGCGGGAGAGCAGAGACCCAGTACTTC
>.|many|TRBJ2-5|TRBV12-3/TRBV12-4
CASSQPGPEQETQYF
TGTGCCAGCAGCCAACCCGGACCCGAACAAGAGACCCAGTACTTC
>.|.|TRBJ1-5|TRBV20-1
CSARDPRAGQPQHF
TGCAGTGCTAGAGATCCCAGGGCTGGACAGCCCCAGCATTTT
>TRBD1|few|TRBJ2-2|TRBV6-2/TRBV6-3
CASKTGPKHGGQGLSRGGELFF
TGTGCCAGCAAGACCGGTCCCAAGCACGGAGGACAGGGCCTATCGCGAGGCGGGGAGCTGTTTTTT
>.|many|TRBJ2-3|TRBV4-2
CASSRPGRGGTDTQYF
TGTGCCAGCAGCCGCCCCGGGCGGGGTGGCACAGATACGCAGTATTTT